This T cell receptor beta chain is from a study of neurological immune-mediated disorders. A single record per CDR3 protein comes from TCRdb applying MiXCR to the 5' RACE reads. The data hold 55,000 to 70,000 distinct CDR3 sequences, with 3.2% observed a single time. In its sample, this clonotype was seen many times. This CDR3 has 13 residues. CDR1 is LNHDA and CDR2 is SQIVND in the germline V gene (reference sequence). Trimming pared 3 bases from V and 5 bases from J, leaving 10 bases between. The sample taken for sequencing was PBMCs. V gene TRBV19 combines with J gene TRBJ2-5, with D unresolved. This sequence was found in a woman between 50 and 59 years old with multiple sclerosis. The CDR3 DNA sequence: TGTGCCAGTAGTATCACTCTTCAGGAGACCCAGTACTTC. Translating it yields CASSITLQETQYF.